The text below deals with one TCR beta chain. Its antigen is not known. Data came from immunoSEQ multiplex PCR; TCRdb stores just in-frame clones and leaves some out. The table includes about 350,000 clones, roughly 90% detected once. The data were taken from a study of cytomegalovirus exposure and HLA in healthy donors. Whole-study findings and limits: Reports credit the classifier with highly specific, highly sensitive diagnosis of cytomegalovirus status. Later, an analysis found that TCR clusters from the first cohort tended to co-occur in the 95 to 150 validation repertoires. CMV antigen specificity of a few CMV-associated chains was confirmed in vitro.

Germline CDR1 SGHRS, CDR2 YFSETQ. The V segment lost 0 bases and the J segment 6 bases; nucleotides outside the gene matches: 17. The CDR3 contains 20 residues. The chain has TRBV5-1 and TRBJ2-2; 10 bases fit TRBD2. Sample: PBMCs. The TCR sequence derives from a woman aged 25 to 39 in good health and CMV-seropositive. In nucleotides, the CDR3 is TGCGCCAGCAGCTTGGTTCCGGGCGCTCTAGCGGGAGTCGGGGCCGGGGAGCTGTTTTTT. Its protein product is CASSLVPGALAGVGAGELFF.